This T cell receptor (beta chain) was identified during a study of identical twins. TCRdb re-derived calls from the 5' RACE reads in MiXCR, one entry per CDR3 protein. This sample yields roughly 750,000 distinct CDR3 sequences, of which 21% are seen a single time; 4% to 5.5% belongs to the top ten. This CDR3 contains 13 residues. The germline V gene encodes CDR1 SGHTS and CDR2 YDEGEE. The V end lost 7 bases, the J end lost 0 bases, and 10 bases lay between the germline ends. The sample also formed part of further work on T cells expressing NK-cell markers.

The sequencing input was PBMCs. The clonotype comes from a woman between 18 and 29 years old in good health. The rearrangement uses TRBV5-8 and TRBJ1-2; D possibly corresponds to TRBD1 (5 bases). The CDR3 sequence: CASWDPPNYGYTF. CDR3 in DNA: TGTGCCAGCTGGGACCCACCTAACTATGGCTACACCTTC.